This T cell receptor beta chain is drawn from a study of shared clonotypes between healthy human individuals. Findings and limits, study-wide: Across a handful of donors, naive CD4 shared approximately 4.5%, naive CD8 3.5% to 4%, memory CD4 roughly 2.5%, memory CD8 around 0.36%. Rarefaction showed that sequencing of sorted subsets was incomplete (despite large depth).

To note about this clone: What it binds is unknown.

Naive CD8 isolation took CD45RO-negative cells positively selected for CCR7 and excluded terminally differentiated effector memory CD45RA+ cells. CDR3 length: 15 residues. Germline V CDR1 and CDR2: MDHEN, SYDVKM. V was pared by 7 bases and J by 3 bases, with 19 bases between. The authors split each subset's genomic DNA evenly across several immunoSEQ plates. Source study methods: With immunoSEQ giving junction-only sequences and no quality scores, filtering differed. Data came from immunoSEQ multiplex PCR; TCRdb stores just in-frame clones and leaves some out. V and J calls and clone size are given by that table; D and trimming were obtained from the DNA. The table has approximately 1.9 million clones, around 95% seen once.

The chain employs TRBV28 and TRBJ2-7; the D gene is possibly TRBD1 (6 bases). The sequencing sample was made of naive CD8+ T cells from PBMCs. The TCR was taken from a young man in good health. Some clones in this sample may be carry-over from other donors' samples. The CDR3 sequence: CASNAGQQLGYEQYF. The CDR3 DNA is TGTGCCAGCAACGCTGGACAGCAACTCGGCTACGAGCAGTACTTC.